The present TCR beta chain was sequenced within a study of T cell responses to AZD1222 COVID-19 vaccine. Germline values: CDR1 LGHDT, CDR2 YNNKEL (reference sequence). Germline trimming cut 4 bases from V and 5 bases from J; bases unmatched to any gene: 2. The CDR3 spans 13 residues. The study, taken as a whole, reports: In a largely white British group with more females than males, clonal diversity was possibly underestimated.

Points on this clone: Its antigen is not known.

The data were produced by immunoSEQ multiplex PCR, yet TCRdb's version contains in-frame clones alone and is incomplete. The data show around 60,000 clones, about four fifths seen once. The sample consisted of peripheral blood, taken 28 days after the second AZD1222 dose. This chain joins TRBV3-1 (or the pseudogene TRBV3-2) and TRBJ1-2; the match to TRBD1 covers 9 bases. This TCR came from an adult who received the AZD1222 COVID-19 vaccine. Here the CDR3 reads CASSRDRGYGYTF. The CDR3 DNA follows: TGTGCCAGCAGCCGAGACAGGGGGTATGGCTACACCTTC.